This T cell receptor beta chain is from a study of T cells after yellow fever vaccination (dated by TCRdb to about 2019). Describing the broader study: The SMART-Seq v4 Ultra Low Input RNA kit was used to prepare libraries from fractions with low cell numbers. To follow T-cell clones before and after both primary and booster YFV17D yellow fever vaccination, bulk TCR alpha and beta repertoires underwent longitudinal sequencing. Two healthy male donors, one aged 18 to 30 and one aged 30 to 40 years, made up the cohort. Blood samples were taken at several timepoints before and after primary and secondary immunization, and bulk PBMC replicates and cell subsets were isolated.

This clonotype was recorded a few times. Its antigen is not yet known. No much larger clonotype is one base removed from it; base qualities were not supplied. The treatment or condition label of this sample denotes: live attenuated yellow fever vaccine strain. At each blood-draw timepoint, two biological replicates of bulk PBMCs were obtained. PBMCs were isolated from peripheral blood using a standard Ficoll-Paque protocol. TriZol was used to extract RNA from bulk PBMCs, from CD4 and CD8 fractions, and from dextramer-positive and dextramer-negative fractions. TCR cDNA was synthesized by 5'RACE template switching, through which a universal primer site and unique molecular identifiers were introduced. Priming of cDNA synthesis was performed from both the TCR alpha and TCR beta constant segments. Library amplification involved two PCR steps, and the second step added sample barcodes and sequencing adapters. Libraries were sequenced on Illumina HiSeq 2500 (2x100 bp) or NovaSeq (2x150 bp). The paper's processing steps were these. Reads were demultiplexed and collapsed into UMI consensus sequences with MIGEC, and V(D)J alignment was performed with MiXCR. Vaccine-responding clonotypes were defined with edgeR using replicate PBMC samples, requiring FDR below 0.01 and a log2 fold change above 5 up to day 15. Each bulk clonotype was labeled CD4 or CD8 based on which sequenced repertoire, CD4 or CD8, contained the clonotype at higher abundance. TCRdb cleaned the public reads at Q25 with fastp, built clones with MiXCR and kept in-frame beta chains. Rows are combined by CDR3 protein, so each entry shows the most common genes and DNA. The V and J calls and clone size come from TCRdb's table, not from the authors' own analysis. Here the sample has 600,000 to 750,000 distinct CDR3 sequences; roughly an eighth occur a single time. 14% to 15% of the sample goes to the ten largest clones.

The paper as a whole reports these results and caveats: A small fraction of clonotypes appeared in both the CD4 and CD8 compartments, likely as a result of convergent recombination. After the booster, most clones that had expanded after primary vaccination were detected again (approximately 97% of CD4 and about 88% of CD8), suggesting broad maintenance of memory. Because the study included only a couple of donors, the extent to which the findings can be generalized is limited. Compared with the primary T-cell response, the secondary T-cell response was weaker but faster, peaking on day 5 rather than day 15. Because abundant contaminating clonotypes from the bulk population could be contained in FACS-sorted repertoires, computational filtering was required.

Trimming at the junction amounts to 4 bases on V and 6 bases on J, and the germline ends lie 13 bases apart. The CDR3 holds 14 amino acids from the cysteine to the phenylalanine. Here the CDR3 DNA is all that survives: 42 bases in frame from base 1. CDR1 SGHDT and CDR2 YYEEEE are derived from the germline V gene. This clonotype was obtained from a man aged 25 to 40 who received the YFV17D yellow fever vaccine. The material was PBMCs, obtained on the day of the yellow fever booster vaccination. The chain is encoded by TRBV5-6 joined to TRBJ2-2; there is no confident call for the D gene. Here is the DNA: TGTGCCAGCAGCACCCGACCAGCGCCCGGGGAGCTGTTTTTT. Its protein product is CASSTRPAPGELFF.